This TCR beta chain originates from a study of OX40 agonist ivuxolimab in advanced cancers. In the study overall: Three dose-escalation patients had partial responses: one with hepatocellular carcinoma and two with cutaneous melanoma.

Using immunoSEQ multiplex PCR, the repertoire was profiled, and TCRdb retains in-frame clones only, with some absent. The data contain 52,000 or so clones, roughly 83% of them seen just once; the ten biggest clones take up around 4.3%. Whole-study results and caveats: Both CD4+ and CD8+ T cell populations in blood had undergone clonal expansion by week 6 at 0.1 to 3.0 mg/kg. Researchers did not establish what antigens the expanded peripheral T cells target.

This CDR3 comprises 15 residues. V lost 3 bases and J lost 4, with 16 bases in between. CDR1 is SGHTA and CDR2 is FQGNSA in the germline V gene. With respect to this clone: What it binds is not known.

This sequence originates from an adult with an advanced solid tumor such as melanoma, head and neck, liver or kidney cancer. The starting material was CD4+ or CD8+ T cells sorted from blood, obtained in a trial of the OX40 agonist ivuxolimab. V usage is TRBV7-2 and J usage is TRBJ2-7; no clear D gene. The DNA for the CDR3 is TGTGCCAGCAGCTTCCGCGAGGTTCCCCCTTACGAGCAGTACTTC. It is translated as CASSFREVPPYEQYF.